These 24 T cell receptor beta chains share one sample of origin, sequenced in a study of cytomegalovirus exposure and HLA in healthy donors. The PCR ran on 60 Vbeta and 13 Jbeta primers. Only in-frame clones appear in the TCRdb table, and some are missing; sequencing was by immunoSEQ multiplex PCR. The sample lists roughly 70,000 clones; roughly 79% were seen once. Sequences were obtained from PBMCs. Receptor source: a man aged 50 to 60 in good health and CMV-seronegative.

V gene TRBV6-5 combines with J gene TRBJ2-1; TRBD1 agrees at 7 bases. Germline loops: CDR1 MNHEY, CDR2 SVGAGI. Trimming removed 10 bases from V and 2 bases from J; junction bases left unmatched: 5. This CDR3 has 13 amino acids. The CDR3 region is CATTGQPYNEQFF. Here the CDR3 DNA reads TGTGCCACAACGGGACAGCCCTACAATGAGCAGTTCTTC.

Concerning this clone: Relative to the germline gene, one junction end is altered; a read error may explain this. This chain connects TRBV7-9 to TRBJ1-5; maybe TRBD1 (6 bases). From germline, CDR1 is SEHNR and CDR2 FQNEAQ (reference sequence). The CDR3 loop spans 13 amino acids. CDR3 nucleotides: TGTGTCAGCAGCCGATCAGGGGATCAGCCCCAGCATTTT. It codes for CVSSRSGDQPQHF.

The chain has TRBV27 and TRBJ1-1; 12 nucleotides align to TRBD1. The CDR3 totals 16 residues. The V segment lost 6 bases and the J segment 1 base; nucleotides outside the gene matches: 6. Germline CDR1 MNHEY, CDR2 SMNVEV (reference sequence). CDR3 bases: TGTGCCAGCAGGCTGGGACAGGGGGCGAAGAACACTGAAGCTTTCTTT. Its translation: CASRLGQGAKNTEAFF.

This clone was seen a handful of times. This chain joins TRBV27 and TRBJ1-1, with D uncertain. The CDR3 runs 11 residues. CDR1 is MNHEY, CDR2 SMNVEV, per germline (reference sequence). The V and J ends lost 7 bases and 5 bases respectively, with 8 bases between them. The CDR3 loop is CASITGTEAFF. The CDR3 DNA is TGTGCCAGCATCACGGGGACTGAAGCTTTCTTT.

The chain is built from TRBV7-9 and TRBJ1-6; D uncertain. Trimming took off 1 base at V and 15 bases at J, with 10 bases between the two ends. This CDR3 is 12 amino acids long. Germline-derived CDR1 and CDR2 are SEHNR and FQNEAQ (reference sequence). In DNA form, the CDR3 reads TGTGCCAGCAGCTTAGAGTCTGAGCTCCTCCACTTT. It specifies CASSLESELLHF.

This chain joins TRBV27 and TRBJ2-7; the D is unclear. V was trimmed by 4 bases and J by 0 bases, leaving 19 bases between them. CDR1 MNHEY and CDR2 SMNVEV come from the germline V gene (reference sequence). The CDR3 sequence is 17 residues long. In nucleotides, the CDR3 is TGTGCCAGCAGTTCAATCTCCGCGAGAGGCTTCTCCTACGAGCAGTACTTC. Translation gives CASSSISARGFSYEQYF.

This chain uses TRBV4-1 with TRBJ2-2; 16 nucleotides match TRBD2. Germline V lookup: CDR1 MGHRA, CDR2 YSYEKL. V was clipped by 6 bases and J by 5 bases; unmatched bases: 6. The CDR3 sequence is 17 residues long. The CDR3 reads CASRGLAGGPRTGELFF. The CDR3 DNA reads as TGCGCCAGCAGGGGACTAGCGGGAGGGCCGCGGACCGGGGAGCTGTTTTTT.

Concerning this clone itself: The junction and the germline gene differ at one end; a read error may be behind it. The CDR3 DNA is TGTGCTAGCACCCCTCTAGCGGGGGGGCCAACCGGGGAGCTGTTTTTT. As protein: CASTPLAGGPTGELFF. This rearrangement joins TRBV7-7 to TRBJ2-2; 12 positions match TRBD2. Germline V lookup: CDR1 SSHAT, CDR2 FNYEAQ (reference sequence). This CDR3 comprises 16 residues.

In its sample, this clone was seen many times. The DNA for the CDR3 is TGTGCCACCCGACAGGGGGGTGGACAGCCCCAGCATTTT. Its protein product is CATRQGGGQPQHF. The genes are TRBV6-5 and TRBJ1-5; 9 bases line up with TRBD1. Germline trimming cut 10 bases from V and 7 bases from J; bases unmatched to any gene: 8. Germline V CDR1 and CDR2: MNHEY, SVGAGI. The CDR3 spans 13 residues.

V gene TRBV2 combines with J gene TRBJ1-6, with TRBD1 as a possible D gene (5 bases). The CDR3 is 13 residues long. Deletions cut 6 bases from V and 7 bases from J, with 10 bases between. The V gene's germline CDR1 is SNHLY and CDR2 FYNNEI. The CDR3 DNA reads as TGTGCCAGCAGAGCATGGACAAATTCACCCCTCCACTTT. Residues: CASRAWTNSPLHF.

The CDR3 DNA reads TGTGCCATTCGTAACAGGGGACTGGAGGCTTTCTTT. Protein: CAIRNRGLEAFF. The chain carries TRBV19 and TRBJ1-1; 7 nucleotides align to TRBD1. V shed 10 bases, J shed 11 bases, and the junction held 13 bases outside the gene matches. The CDR3 runs 12 residues. Germline V gene data show CDR1 as LNHDA and CDR2 as SQIVND (reference sequence).

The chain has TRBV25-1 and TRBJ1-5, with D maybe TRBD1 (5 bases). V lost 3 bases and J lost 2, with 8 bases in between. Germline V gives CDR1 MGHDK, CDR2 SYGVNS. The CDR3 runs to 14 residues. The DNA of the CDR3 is TGTGCCAGCAGTGACAGGGCTGGCAATCAGCCCCAGCATTTT. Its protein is CASSDRAGNQPQHF. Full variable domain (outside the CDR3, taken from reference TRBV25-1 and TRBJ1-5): EADIYQTPRYLVIGTGKKITLECSQTMGHDKMYWYQQDPGMELHLIHYSYGVNSTEKGDLSSESTVSRIRTEHFPLTLESARPSHTSQYLCASSDRAGNQPQHFGDGTRLSIL.

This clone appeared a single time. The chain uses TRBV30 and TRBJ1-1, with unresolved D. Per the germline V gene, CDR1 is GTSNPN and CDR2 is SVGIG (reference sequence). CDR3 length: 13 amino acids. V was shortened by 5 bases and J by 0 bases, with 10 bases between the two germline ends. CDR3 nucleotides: TGTGCCTGGGAACCGGGTCTGAACACTGAAGCTTTCTTT. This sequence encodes CAWEPGLNTEAFF.

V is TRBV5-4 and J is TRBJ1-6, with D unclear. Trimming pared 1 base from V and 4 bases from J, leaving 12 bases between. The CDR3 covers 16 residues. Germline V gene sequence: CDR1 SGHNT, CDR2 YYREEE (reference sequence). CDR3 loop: CASSLKASAYNSPLHF. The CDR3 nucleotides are TGTGCCAGCAGCTTGAAAGCAAGTGCATATAATTCACCCCTCCACTTT.

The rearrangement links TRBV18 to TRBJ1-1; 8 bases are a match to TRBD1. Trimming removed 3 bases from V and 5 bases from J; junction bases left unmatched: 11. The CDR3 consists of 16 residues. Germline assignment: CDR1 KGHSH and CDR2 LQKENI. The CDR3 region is CASSPYTQGARTEAFF. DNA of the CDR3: TGTGCCAGCTCACCCTACACCCAGGGGGCGAGGACTGAAGCTTTCTTT. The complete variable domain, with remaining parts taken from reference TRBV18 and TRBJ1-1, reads NAGVMQNPRHLVRRRGQEARLRCSPMKGHSHVYWYRQLPEEGLKFMVYLQKENIIDESGMPKERFSAEFPKEGPSILRIQQVVRGDSAAYFCASSPYTQGARTEAFFGQGTRLTVV.

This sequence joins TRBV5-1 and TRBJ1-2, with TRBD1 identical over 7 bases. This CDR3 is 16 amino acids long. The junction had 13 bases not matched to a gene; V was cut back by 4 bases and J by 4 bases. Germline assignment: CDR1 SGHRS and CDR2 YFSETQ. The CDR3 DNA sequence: TGCGCCAGCAGCCAAAGTATTTTACAGGGGCCCTATGGCTACACCTTC. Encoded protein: CASSQSILQGPYGYTF. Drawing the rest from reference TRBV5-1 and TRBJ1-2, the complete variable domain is KAGVTQTPRYLIKTRGQQVTLSCSPISGHRSVSWYQQTPGQGLQFLFEYFSETQRNKGNFPGRFSGRQFSNSRSEMNVSTLELGDSALYLCASSQSILQGPYGYTFGSGTRLTVV.

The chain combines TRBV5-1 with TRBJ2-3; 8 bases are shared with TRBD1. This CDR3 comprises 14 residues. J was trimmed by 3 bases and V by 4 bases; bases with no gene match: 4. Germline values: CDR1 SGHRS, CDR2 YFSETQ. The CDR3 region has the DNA TGCGCCAGCAGCGATGGGACAGGAACAGATACGCAGTATTTT. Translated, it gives CASSDGTGTDTQYF.

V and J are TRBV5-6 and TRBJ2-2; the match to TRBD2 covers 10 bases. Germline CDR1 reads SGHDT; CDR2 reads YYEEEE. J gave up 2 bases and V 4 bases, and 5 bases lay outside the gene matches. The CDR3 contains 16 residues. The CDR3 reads CASSKGLAENTGELFF. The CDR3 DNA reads TGTGCCAGCAGCAAAGGACTAGCGGAAAACACCGGGGAGCTGTTTTTT.

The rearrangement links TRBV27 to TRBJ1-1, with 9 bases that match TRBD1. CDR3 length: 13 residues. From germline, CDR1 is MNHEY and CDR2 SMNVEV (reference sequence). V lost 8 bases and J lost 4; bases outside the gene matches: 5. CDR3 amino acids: CASSGQGGTEAFF. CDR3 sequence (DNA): TGTGCCAGCTCGGGACAGGGAGGCACTGAAGCTTTCTTT.

The CDR3 DNA is TGTGCCAGCAGCCGGACAGGGTCGCCTTTCTATGGCTACACCTTC. The encoded protein is CASSRTGSPFYGYTF. The chain combines TRBV7-9 with TRBJ1-2; 8 bases align to TRBD1. The germline CDR1 and CDR2 sequences are SEHNR and FQNEAQ (reference sequence). The CDR3 runs to 15 residues. V shed 5 bases, J shed 4 bases, and the junction held 9 bases outside the gene matches.

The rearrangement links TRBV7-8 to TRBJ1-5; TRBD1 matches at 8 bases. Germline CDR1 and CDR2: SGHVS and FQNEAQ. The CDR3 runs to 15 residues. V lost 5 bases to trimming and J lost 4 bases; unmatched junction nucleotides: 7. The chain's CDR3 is CASSPQGEGNQPQHF. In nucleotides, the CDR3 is TGTGCCAGCAGCCCACAGGGGGAAGGAAATCAGCCCCAGCATTTT.

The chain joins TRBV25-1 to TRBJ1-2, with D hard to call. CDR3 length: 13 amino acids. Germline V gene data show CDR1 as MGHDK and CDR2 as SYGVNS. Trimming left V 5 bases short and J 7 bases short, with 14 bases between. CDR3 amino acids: CASSLTSVGGYTF. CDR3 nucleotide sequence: TGTGCCAGCAGTCTCACAAGCGTAGGTGGCTACACCTTC.

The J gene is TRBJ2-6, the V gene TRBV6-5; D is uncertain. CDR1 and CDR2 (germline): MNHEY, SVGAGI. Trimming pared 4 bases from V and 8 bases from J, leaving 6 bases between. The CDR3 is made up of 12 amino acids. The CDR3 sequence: CASSSQTNVLTF. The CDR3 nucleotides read TGTGCCAGCAGTTCCCAAACCAACGTCCTGACTTTC.

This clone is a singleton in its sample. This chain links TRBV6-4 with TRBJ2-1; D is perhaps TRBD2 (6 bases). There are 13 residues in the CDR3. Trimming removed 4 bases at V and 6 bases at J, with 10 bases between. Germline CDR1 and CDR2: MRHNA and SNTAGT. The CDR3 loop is CASSGTGVNEQFF. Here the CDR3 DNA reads TGTGCCAGCAGTGGAACGGGGGTCAATGAGCAGTTCTTC.